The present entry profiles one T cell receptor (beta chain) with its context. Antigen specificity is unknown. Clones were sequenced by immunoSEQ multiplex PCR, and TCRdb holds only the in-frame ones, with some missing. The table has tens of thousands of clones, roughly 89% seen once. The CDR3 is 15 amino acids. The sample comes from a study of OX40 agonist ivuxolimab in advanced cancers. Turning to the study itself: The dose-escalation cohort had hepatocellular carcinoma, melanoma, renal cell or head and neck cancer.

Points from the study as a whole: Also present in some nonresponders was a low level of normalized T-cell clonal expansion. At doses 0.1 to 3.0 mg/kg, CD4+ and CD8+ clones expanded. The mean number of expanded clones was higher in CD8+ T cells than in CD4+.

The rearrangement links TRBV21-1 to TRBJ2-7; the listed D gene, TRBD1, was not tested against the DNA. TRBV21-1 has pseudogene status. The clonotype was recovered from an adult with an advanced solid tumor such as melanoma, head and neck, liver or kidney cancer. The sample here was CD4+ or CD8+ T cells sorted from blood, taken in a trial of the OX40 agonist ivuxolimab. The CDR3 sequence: CASSKFRQGAYEQYF. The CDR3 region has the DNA TGTGCCAGCAGCAAATTCCGACAGGGGGCCTACGAGCAGTACTTC.